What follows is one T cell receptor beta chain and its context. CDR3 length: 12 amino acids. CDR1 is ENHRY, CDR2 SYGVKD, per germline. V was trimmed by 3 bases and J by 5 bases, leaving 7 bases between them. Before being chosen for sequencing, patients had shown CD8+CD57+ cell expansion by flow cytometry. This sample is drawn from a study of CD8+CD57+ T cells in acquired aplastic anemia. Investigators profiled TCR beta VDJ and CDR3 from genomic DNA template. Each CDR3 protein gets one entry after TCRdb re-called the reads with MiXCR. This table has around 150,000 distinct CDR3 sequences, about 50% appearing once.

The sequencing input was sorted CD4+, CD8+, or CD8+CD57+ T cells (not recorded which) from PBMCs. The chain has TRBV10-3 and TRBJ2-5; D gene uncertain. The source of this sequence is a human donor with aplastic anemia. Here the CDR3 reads CAISDMGETQYF. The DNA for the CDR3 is TGTGCCATCAGTGACATGGGTGAGACCCAGTACTTC.